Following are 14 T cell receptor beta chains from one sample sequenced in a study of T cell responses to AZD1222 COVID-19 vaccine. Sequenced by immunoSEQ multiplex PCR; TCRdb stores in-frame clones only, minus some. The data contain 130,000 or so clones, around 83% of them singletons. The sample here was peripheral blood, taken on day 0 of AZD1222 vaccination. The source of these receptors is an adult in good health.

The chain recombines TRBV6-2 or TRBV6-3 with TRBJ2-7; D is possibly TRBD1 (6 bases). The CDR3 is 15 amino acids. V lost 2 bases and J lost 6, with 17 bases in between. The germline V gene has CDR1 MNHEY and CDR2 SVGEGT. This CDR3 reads CASSYAIEPGAEQYF. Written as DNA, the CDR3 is TGTGCCAGCAGTTACGCAATAGAGCCAGGGGCCGAGCAGTACTTC.

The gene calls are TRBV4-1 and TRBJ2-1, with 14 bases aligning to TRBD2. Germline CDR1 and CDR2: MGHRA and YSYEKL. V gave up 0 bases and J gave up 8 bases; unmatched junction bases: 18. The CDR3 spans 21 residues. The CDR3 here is CASSQDGRTSGRSRLFDEQFF. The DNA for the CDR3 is TGCGCCAGCAGCCAAGACGGAAGGACTAGCGGGAGGAGTAGATTATTCGATGAGCAGTTCTTC.

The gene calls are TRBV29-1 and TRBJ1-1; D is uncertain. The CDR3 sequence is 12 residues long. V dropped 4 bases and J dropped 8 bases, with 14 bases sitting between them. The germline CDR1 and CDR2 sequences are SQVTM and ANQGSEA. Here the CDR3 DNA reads TGCAGCGTTGGGTTCCGGGCTGGAGAAGCTTTCTTT. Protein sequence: CSVGFRAGEAFF.

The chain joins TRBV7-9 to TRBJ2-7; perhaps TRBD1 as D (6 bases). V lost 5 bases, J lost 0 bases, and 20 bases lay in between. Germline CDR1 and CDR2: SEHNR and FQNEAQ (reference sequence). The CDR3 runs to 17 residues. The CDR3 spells CASSSSPWTAISYEQYF. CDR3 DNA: TGTGCCAGCAGCAGTAGTCCCTGGACAGCTATCTCCTACGAGCAGTACTTC.

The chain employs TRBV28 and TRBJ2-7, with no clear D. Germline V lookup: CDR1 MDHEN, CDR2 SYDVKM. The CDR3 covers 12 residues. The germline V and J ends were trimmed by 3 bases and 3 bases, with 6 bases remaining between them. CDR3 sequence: CASSLTVYEQYF. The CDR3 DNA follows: TGTGCCAGCAGTTTGACCGTCTACGAGCAGTACTTC.

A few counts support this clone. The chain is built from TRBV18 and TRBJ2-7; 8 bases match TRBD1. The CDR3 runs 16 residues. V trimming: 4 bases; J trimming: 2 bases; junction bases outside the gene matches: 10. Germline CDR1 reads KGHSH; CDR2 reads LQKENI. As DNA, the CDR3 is TGTGCCAGCTCACGTTCGGAGACAGGGGCCCCCTACGAGCAGTACTTC. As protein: CASSRSETGAPYEQYF.

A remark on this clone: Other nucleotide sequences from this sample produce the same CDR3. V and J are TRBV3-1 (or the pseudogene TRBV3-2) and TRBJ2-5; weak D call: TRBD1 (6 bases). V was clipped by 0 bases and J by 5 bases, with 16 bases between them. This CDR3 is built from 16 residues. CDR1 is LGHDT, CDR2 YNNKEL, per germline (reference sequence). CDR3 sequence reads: CASSQDPGRGRETQYF. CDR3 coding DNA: TGTGCCAGCAGCCAAGATCCGGGCAGGGGTAGGGAGACCCAGTACTTC.

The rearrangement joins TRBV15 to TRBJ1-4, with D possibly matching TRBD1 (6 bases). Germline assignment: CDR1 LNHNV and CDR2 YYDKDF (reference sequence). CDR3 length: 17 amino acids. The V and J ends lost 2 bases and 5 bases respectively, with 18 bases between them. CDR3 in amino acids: CATSRPVYRETNEKLFF. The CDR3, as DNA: TGTGCCACCAGCAGACCAGTTTACAGGGAGACGAATGAAAAACTGTTTTTT.

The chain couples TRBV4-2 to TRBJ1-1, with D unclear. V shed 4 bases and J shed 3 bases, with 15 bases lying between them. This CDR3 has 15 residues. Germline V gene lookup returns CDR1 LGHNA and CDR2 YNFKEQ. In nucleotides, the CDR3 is TGTGCCAGCAGCCTGCGATTAGGTTCTTACACTGAAGCTTTCTTT. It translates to CASSLRLGSYTEAFF.

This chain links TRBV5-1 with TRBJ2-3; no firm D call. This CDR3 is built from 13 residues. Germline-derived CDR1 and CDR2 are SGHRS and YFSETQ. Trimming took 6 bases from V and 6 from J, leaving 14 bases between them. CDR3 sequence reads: CASTRTGRDTQYF. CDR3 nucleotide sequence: TGCGCCAGCACAAGGACCGGGCGGGATACGCAGTATTTT.

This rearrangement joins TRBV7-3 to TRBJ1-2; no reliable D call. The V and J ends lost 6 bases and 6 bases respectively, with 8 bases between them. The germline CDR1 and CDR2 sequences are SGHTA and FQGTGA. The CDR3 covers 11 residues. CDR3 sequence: CASSLKDGYTF. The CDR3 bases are TGTGCCAGCAGTCTTAAGGATGGCTACACCTTC. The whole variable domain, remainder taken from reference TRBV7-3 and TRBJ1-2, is GAGVSQTPSNKVTEKGKYVELRCDPISGHTALYWYRQSLGQGPEFLIYFQGTGAADDSGLPNDRFFAVRPEGSVSTLKIQRTERGDSAVYLCASSLKDGYTFGSGTRLTVV.

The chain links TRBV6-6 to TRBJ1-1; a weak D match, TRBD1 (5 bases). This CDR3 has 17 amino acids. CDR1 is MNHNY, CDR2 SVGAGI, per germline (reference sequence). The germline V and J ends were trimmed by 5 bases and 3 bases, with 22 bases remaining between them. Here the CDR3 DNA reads TGTGCCAGCAGTCCTACGTGGGGGGGATCGGTGGACACTGAAGCTTTCTTT. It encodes CASSPTWGGSVDTEAFF.

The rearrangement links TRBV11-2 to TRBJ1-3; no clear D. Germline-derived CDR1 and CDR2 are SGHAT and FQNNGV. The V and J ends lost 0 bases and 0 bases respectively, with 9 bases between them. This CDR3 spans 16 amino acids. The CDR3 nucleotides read TGTGCCAGCAGCTTAGATTTAGGGTCCTCTGGAAACACCATATATTTT. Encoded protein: CASSLDLGSSGNTIYF.

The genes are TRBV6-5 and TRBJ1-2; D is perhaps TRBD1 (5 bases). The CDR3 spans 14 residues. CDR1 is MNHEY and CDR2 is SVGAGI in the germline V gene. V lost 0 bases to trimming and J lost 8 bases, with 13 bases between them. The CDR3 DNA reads TGTGCCAGCAGTTACTCAGCCGTGGGGCACGGCTACACCTTC. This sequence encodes CASSYSAVGHGYTF.